This T cell receptor beta chain was obtained from a study of blood T cell repertoires in COVID-19 (dated by TCRdb to about 2020). For the wider study: The collaborator samples originated in the United States, Italy and Spain and spanned the acute and convalescent phases of COVID-19. The prospective study material was composed of cDNA or gDNA derived from T cells, B-cell-depleted T cells, or PBMCs. Subjects who had been exposed to COVID-19, were actively infected with it, or had recovered from it provided the deeply sampled blood TCRbeta repertoires that made up the dataset. The repertoires were released in a freely available public database intended as a resource for research on the immune response to SARS-CoV-2. Samples were obtained from the ongoing ImmuneRACE study (first 160 participants) and from 1,254 subjects provided by 6 global collaborators. Sample metadata almost always included a de-identified subject ID, COVID-19 status, age in years and sex. HLA class I and class II types, where available, came from metadata supplied by the sample provider rather than from assay-based typing.

Worth noting for this clone: What antigen it recognizes has not been identified. Qualities for individual bases were not recorded, and no much larger clone is one base off.

The research as a whole found: The quantity of clinical and demographic metadata differed by source and by participant and was supplied without curation.

Participants in the prospective study were enrolled through a virtual design, were aged roughly 18 to 100 years, and lived in some 24 United States geographic areas. In the prospective study, cohorts were assigned on the basis of participant-reported clinical history obtained from a screening survey and a study questionnaire. For ImmuneRACE Cohort 3, a participant was defined as recovered based on two consecutive negative NP/OP PCR tests, clearance by a healthcare professional, or resolution of symptoms. Each participant in the prospective study had whole blood, serum and a nasopharyngeal or oropharyngeal swab collected by mobile phlebotomists. Participants in the prospective study had the option to provide additional blood draws and questionnaires over a roughly two-month period. Prospective study blood samples were shipped either frozen or at room temperature before DNA extraction. TCRbeta CDR3 regions were amplified from genomic DNA by means of the immunoSEQ Assay, a bias-controlled multiplex PCR. Regarding the original processing steps: The number of nucleated cells in each sample was estimated by amplification of reference gene primers within the assay. To quantify the absolute abundance of each unique TCRbeta CDR3 rearrangement, sequence reads were collapsed and filtered. Productive Simpson clonality was computed per sample as the square root of Simpson's diversity index over productive rearrangements. TCRdb mirrors the immuneACCESS table, restricted to in-frame sequences. Some clones are absent from its copies; in checked studies, under half trace to an unresolved V gene, and the reason for the others is unknown. D and trimming were read from the DNA, whereas the V and J calls and clone size are those reported in that table. This sample gives around 240,000 clones in total; more than 70% of them show up just once. Of the sample, around 2.1% is held by the ten largest clones.

The CDR3 runs 15 amino acids, cysteine and phenylalanine included. Left in the record is the CDR3 DNA by itself, 45 bases read in frame from the first base. Based on the germline V gene (reference sequence), the CDR1 and CDR2 sequences are LNHDA and SQIVND. Here V drops 5 bases and J drops 0 bases, and the junction holds 6 bases not matched to any gene. Sequencing was done on a sample of PBMCs or T cells enriched from blood (not recorded which). This TCR was sampled from a woman aged 45-60 years who had recovered from COVID-19. The rearrangement joined TRBV19 to TRBJ1-2, and 7 junctional nucleotides match TRBD1. The sequenced DNA is TGTGCCAGTAGTGTGGTGGGACAGCCTAACTATGGCTACACCTTC. This translates into CASSVVGQPNYGYTF.